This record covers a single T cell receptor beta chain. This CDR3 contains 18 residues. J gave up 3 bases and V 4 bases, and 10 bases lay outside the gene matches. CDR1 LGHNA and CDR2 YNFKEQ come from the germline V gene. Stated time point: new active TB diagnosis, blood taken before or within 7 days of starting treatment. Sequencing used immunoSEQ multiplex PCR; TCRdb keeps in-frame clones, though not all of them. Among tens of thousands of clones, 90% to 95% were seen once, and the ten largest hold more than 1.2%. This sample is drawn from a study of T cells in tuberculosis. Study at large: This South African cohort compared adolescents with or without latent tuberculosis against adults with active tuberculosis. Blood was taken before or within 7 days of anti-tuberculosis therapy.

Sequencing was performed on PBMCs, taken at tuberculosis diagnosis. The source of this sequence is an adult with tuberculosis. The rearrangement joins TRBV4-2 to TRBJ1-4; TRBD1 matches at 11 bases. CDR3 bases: TGTGCCAGCAGCCCCATAGGACAGGGGGCGGAAGCTAATGAAAAACTGTTTTTT. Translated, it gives CASSPIGQGAEANEKLFF.